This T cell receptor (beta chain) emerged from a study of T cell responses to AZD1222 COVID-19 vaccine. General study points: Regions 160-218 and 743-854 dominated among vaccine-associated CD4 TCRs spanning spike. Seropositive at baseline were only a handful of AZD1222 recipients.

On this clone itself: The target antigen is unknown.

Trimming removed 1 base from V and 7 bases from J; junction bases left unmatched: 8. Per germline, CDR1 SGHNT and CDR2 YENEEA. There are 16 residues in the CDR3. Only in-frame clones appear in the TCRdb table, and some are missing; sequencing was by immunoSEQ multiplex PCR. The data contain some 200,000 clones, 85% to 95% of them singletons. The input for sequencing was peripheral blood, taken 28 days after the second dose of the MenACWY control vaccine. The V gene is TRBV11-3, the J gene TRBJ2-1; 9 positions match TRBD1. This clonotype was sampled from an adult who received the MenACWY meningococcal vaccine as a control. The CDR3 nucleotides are TGTGCCAGCAGCTTAGGGGGACAGGGCTCGTTTAATGAGCAGTTCTTC. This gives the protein CASSLGGQGSFNEQFF.